The 21 T cell receptor beta chains below come from one sample, sequenced in a study of response to subunit inactivated influenza vaccine. TCRdb ran MiXCR on the RT-PCR reads and lists one entry per CDR3 protein. The table has roughly 570,000 distinct CDR3 sequences, 14% seen once. Specimen: PBMCs from blood, collected 12 days after vaccination. The receptors derive from a man aged 50-60 years who received an inactivated influenza vaccine.

In this sample, this clonotype turned up a few times. The gene calls are TRBV29-1 and TRBJ2-3, with no clear D. Germline V gene data show CDR1 as SQVTM and CDR2 as ANQGSEA. The CDR3 totals 12 residues. In DNA, the CDR3 is TGCGCAGGCAAGGAGATAGCAGATACGCAGTATTTT. This encodes CAGKEIADTQYF.

In its sample, this clonotype was seen a few times. CDR3: CASRPLAGGQDTQYF. The CDR3 DNA reads TGTGCCAGCAGACCTCTAGCGGGGGGGCAAGATACGCAGTATTTT. The rearrangement links TRBV12-3 or TRBV12-4 to TRBJ2-3; TRBD2 matches at 12 bases. The V and J ends lost 6 bases and 5 bases, in that order; junction bases with no gene match: 6. The CDR3 runs to 15 residues.

This clonotype was seen only a few times. The chain employs TRBV29-1 and TRBJ2-7; D remains unclear. The CDR3 runs 14 residues. Germline CDR1 reads SQVTM; CDR2 reads ANQGSEA. V dropped 2 bases and J dropped 5 bases, with 16 bases sitting between them. The CDR3 is CSVETKGSPNEQYF. For the CDR3, the DNA is TGCAGCGTTGAAACGAAAGGGTCTCCAAACGAGCAGTACTTC.

The genes are TRBV10-3 and TRBJ2-3, with D possibly TRBD1 on 5 matching bases. Germline V gene sequence: CDR1 ENHRY, CDR2 SYGVKD. This CDR3 is 16 amino acids long. V lost 5 bases, J lost 0 bases, and 15 bases lay in between. CDR3 sequence reads: CAISRLTAASTDTQYF. The CDR3 DNA reads TGTGCCATCAGTAGGTTGACAGCAGCTAGCACAGATACGCAGTATTTT.

J is TRBJ1-5 and V is TRBV27; tentatively, D is TRBD1 (6 bases). The CDR3 covers 15 residues. The V end was cut by 5 bases, the J end by 6 bases, with 17 bases between. The germline CDR1 and CDR2 sequences are MNHEY and SMNVEV (reference sequence). CDR3 protein: CASSLAGEVGQPQHF. The CDR3 coding sequence is TGTGCCAGCAGTCTTGCAGGGGAGGTCGGTCAGCCCCAGCATTTT.

This clonotype was counted between two and nine times. One junction end does not reproduce the germline sequence, and a read error may be involved. V usage is TRBV20-1 and J usage is TRBJ1-2; D unresolved. The CDR3 contains 12 residues. Germline assignment: CDR1 DFQATT and CDR2 SNEGSKA (reference sequence). Here the CDR3 reads CSARGSGYGYTF. CDR3 bases: TGCAGTGCCAGAGGGTCCGGCTATGGCTACACCTTC.

This clonotype turned up a few times. The CDR3 DNA is TGTGCCATCAGTAGGGCTAGCGGGGAGGTAGATACGCAGTATTTT. It translates to CAISRASGEVDTQYF. The chain combines TRBV10-3 with TRBJ2-3; 9 positions match TRBD2. The CDR3 is 15 amino acids. The germline CDR1 and CDR2 sequences are ENHRY and SYGVKD. V lost 5 bases to trimming and J lost 5 bases; unmatched junction nucleotides: 8.

The rearrangement uses TRBV5-1 and TRBJ1-4; D perhaps matches TRBD1 (6 bases). The ends were cut back, 2 bases at V and 4 bases at J, with 9 bases in the middle. The CDR3 totals 14 residues. Per germline, CDR1 SGHRS and CDR2 YFSETQ. The CDR3 region is CASSLRGFNEKLFF. CDR3 sequence (DNA): TGCGCCAGCAGCTTAAGGGGGTTTAATGAAAAACTGTTTTTT.

The chain is built from TRBV29-1 and TRBJ1-1; D ambiguous. The ends were cut back, 3 bases at V and 5 bases at J, with 7 bases in the middle. Germline lookup yields CDR1 SQVTM and CDR2 ANQGSEA. The CDR3 loop spans 11 amino acids. The CDR3 DNA follows: TGCAGCGTTGAGGTAGGGACTGAAGCTTTCTTT. It specifies CSVEVGTEAFF.

The gene calls are TRBV24-1 and TRBJ2-2, with a tentative D call TRBD1 (5 bases). The length of the CDR3 is 13 residues. V lost 9 bases to trimming and J lost 9 bases, with 16 bases between them. CDR1 and CDR2 (germline): KGHDR, SFDVKD. The CDR3 DNA reads as TGTGCCACCTCATTAACAGGTAGTCGGGAGCTGTTTTTT. Translation: CATSLTGSRELFF.

Only a few counts were recorded for this clonotype. V gene TRBV7-6 combines with J gene TRBJ2-5, with unresolved D. Germline CDR1 and CDR2: SGHVS and FNYEAQ. The CDR3 consists of 12 residues. With 5 bases removed from V and 5 bases from J, the gap between germline ends came to 9 bases. CDR3 sequence reads: CASSRKSETQYF. CDR3 sequence (DNA): TGTGCCAGCAGCCGCAAATCGGAGACCCAGTACTTC.

This clonotype was picked up many times. This rearrangement joins TRBV7-8 to TRBJ2-5, with TRBD2 matching 7 bases. CDR3 length: 17 residues. CDR1 and CDR2 from the germline V gene are SGHVS and FQNEAQ. The trim removed 5 bases at V and 2 bases at J, leaving 14 bases unmatched. CDR3 nucleotides: TGTGCCAGCAGCCCCCTTTTTTCGGGAGGTGATCAAGAGACCCAGTACTTC. Translation: CASSPLFSGGDQETQYF.

This clonotype was observed a handful of times. The chain carries TRBV5-1 and TRBJ2-2, with a possible D match to TRBD2 (6 bases). The CDR3 loop spans 15 amino acids. The V and J ends lost 0 bases and 5 bases respectively, with 11 bases between them. Per germline, CDR1 SGHRS and CDR2 YFSETQ. CDR3 residues: CASSLAGGKTGELFF. In DNA form, the CDR3 reads TGCGCCAGCAGCTTGGCCGGGGGTAAAACCGGGGAGCTGTTTTTT.

A few counts support this clonotype. The CDR3: CASSGRLVDTQYF. CDR3 nucleotide sequence: TGCGCCAGCAGCGGGCGACTAGTCGATACGCAGTATTTT. V usage is TRBV4-3 and J usage is TRBJ2-3; a possible D gene is TRBD2 (6 bases). This CDR3 is 13 amino acids long. Germline CDR1 is LGHNA and CDR2 is YSLEER. V lost 5 bases, J lost 6 bases, and 12 bases lay in between.

The chain has TRBV21-1 and TRBJ1-6; TRBD1, the D gene given by the table, was not confirmed from the DNA. TRBV21-1 is recorded as a pseudogene. This CDR3 is built from 19 residues. CDR3: CASSKKFRDISSYNSPLHF. Here the CDR3 DNA reads TGTGCCAGCAGCAAAAAGTTTAGGGACATAAGCTCCTATAATTCACCCCTCCACTTT.

This clonotype was found once. In DNA form, the CDR3 reads TGTGCCAGCAGCTTGGAAGCAGGGCAGTACAATGAGCAGTTCTTC. Translation gives CASSLEAGQYNEQFF. This sequence joins TRBV5-5 and TRBJ2-1, with D tentatively TRBD1 (5 bases). Trimming removed 0 bases from V and 4 bases from J, with 11 bases in between. The germline V gene has CDR1 SGHKS and CDR2 YYEKEE (reference sequence). CDR3 length: 15 amino acids.

The rearrangement links TRBV27 to TRBJ2-7; D call uncertain. V lost 6 bases and J 4 bases, leaving 16 bases between the germline ends. The CDR3 consists of 14 residues. The germline CDR1 and CDR2 sequences are MNHEY and SMNVEV (reference sequence). The CDR3 reads CASSFIGEIYEQYF. The CDR3 DNA reads TGTGCCAGCAGCTTTATTGGAGAAATTTACGAGCAGTACTTC.

The genes are TRBV20-1 and TRBJ2-7; 8 bases agree with TRBD1. The CDR3 length is 12 residues. V trimming: 4 bases; J trimming: 4 bases; junction bases outside the gene matches: 3. Looked up from germline, CDR1 is DFQATT and CDR2 is SNEGSKA (reference sequence). CDR3 in amino acids: CSANRQGYEQYF. The CDR3 nucleotides are TGCAGTGCTAACCGACAGGGGTACGAGCAGTACTTC.

This clonotype was counted a few times. The chain combines TRBV20-1 with TRBJ1-5; the match to TRBD1 covers 9 bases. The CDR3 covers 15 residues. Trimming at V came to 5 bases and at J to 0 bases, leaving 5 bases not matched to a gene. Germline CDR1 DFQATT, CDR2 SNEGSKA (reference sequence). In nucleotides, the CDR3 is TGCAGTGCTGCCCGGACAGGGGTTAGCAATCAGCCCCAGCATTTT. Translated: CSAARTGVSNQPQHF.

A few counts support this clonotype. V and J are TRBV4-2 and TRBJ2-7; 7 bases map to TRBD2. Germline assignment: CDR1 LGHNA and CDR2 YNFKEQ. V lost 3 bases to trimming and J lost 2 bases; unmatched junction nucleotides: 10. The CDR3 has 16 amino acids. For the CDR3, the DNA is TGTGCCAGCAGCCAGGTTGGGGACTACGGCCCCTACGAGCAGTACTTC. This gives the protein CASSQVGDYGPYEQYF.

This clonotype has more than one count but fewer than ten. The chain couples TRBV12-3 or TRBV12-4 to TRBJ1-4; a weak D match, TRBD1 (5 bases). This CDR3 spans 16 amino acids. Trimming removed 5 bases from V and 3 bases from J, with 16 bases in between. The CDR3 coding sequence is TGTGCCAGCAGTGGCCCGGGGACGCTTGCTAATGAAAAACTGTTTTTT. Its protein product is CASSGPGTLANEKLFF.